Listed here are 2 T cell receptor beta chains from one sample, sequenced in a study of cytomegalovirus exposure and HLA in healthy donors. Assay: immunoSEQ multiplex PCR; the TCRdb copy retains only in-frame clones and omits some. Of fewer than 120,000 clones listed, 89% are singletons. Input material: PBMCs. Receptors were obtained from a young woman in good health and CMV-seronegative.

The chain couples TRBV28 to TRBJ2-3; 7 nucleotides match TRBD1. The CDR3 is 16 amino acids. The V and J ends lost 6 bases and 4 bases, in that order; junction bases with no gene match: 13. Germline V gene lookup returns CDR1 MDHEN and CDR2 SYDVKM. The CDR3 nucleotides are TGTGCCAGCAGGGGTTCGGTAGGGGGCTACGCAGATACGCAGTATTTT. This gives the protein CASRGSVGGYADTQYF.

Details on this clone: Sequence at one end of the junction differs from germline and may be a read error. The rearrangement links TRBV5-1 to TRBJ2-5; possible D gene TRBD2, 6 bases. The V gene's germline CDR1 is SGHRS and CDR2 YFSETQ. The CDR3 has 13 amino acids. The CDR3 region is CASRLGTQETQYF. The CDR3 DNA reads as TGCGCCAGCAGGTTGGGGACTCAAGAGACCCAGTACTTC.